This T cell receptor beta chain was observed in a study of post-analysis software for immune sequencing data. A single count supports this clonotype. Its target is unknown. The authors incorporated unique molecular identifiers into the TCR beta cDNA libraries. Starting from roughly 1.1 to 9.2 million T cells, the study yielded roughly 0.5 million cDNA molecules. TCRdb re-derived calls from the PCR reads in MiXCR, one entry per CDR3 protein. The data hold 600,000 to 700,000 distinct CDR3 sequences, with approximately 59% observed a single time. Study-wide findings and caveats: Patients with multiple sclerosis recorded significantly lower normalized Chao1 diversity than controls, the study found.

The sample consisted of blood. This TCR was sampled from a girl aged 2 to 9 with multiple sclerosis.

CDR3 in amino acids: CASFPLGGGYEQYF. CDR3 coding DNA: TGTGCCAGCTTCCCCCTTGGGGGCGGGTACGAGCAGTACTTC. The chain recombines TRBV7-9 with TRBJ2-7; tentatively, D is TRBD1 (6 bases). Germline CDR1 and CDR2: SEHNR and FQNEAQ (reference sequence). Trimming pared 8 bases from V and 4 bases from J, leaving 18 bases between. CDR3 length: 14 amino acids.